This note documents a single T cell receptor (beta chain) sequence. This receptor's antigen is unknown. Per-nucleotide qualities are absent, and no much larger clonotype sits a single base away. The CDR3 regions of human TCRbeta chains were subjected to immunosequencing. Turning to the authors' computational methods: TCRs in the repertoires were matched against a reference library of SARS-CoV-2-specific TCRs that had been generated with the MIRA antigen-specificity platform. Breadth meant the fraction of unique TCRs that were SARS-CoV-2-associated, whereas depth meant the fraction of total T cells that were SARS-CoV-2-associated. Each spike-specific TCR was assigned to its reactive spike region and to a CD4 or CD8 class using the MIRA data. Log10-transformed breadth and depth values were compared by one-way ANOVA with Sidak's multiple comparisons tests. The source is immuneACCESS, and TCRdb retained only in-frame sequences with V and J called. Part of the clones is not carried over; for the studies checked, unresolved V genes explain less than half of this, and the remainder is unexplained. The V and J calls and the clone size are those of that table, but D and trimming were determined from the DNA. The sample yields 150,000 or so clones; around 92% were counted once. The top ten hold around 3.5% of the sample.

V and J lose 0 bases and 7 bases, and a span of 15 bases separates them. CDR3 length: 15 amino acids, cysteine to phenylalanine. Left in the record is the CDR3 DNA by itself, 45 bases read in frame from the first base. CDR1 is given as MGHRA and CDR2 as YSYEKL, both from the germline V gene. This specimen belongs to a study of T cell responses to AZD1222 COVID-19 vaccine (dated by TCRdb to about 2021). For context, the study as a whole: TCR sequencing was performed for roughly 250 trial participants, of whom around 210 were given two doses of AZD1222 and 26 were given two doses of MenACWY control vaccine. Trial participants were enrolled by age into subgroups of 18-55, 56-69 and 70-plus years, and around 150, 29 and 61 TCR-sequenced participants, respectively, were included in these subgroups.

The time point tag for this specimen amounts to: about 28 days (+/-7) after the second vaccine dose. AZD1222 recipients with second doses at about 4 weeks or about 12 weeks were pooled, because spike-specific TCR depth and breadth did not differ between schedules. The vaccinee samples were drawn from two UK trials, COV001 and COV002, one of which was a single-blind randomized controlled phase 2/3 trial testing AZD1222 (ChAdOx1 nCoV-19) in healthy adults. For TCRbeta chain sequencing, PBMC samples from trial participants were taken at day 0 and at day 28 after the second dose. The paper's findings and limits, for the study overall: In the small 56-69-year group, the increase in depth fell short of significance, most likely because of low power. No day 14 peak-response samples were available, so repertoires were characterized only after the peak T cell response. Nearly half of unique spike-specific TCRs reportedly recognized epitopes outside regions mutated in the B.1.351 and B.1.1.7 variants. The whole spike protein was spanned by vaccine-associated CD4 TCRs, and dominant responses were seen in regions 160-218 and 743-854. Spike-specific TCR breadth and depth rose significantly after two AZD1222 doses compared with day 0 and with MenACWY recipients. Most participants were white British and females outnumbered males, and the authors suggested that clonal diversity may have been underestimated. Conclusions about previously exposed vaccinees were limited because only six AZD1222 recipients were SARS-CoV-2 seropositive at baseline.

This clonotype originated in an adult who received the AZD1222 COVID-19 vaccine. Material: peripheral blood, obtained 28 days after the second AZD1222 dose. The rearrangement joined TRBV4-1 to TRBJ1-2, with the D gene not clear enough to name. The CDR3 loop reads CASSQDPTYGSGYTF. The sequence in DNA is TGCGCCAGCAGCCAAGACCCGACGTACGGGAGTGGCTACACCTTC.